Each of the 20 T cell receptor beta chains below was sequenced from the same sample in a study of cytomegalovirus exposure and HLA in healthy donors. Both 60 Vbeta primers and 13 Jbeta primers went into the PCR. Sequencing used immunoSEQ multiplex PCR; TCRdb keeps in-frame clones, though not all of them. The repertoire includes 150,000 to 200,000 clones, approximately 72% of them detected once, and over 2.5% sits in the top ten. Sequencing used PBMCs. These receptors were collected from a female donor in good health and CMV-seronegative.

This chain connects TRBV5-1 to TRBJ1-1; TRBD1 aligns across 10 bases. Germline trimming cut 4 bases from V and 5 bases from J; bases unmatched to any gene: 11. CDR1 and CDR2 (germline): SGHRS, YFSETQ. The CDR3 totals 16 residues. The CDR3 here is CASSPGGRTGGTEAFF. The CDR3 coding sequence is TGCGCCAGCAGCCCGGGTGGGAGGACAGGGGGGACTGAAGCTTTCTTT.

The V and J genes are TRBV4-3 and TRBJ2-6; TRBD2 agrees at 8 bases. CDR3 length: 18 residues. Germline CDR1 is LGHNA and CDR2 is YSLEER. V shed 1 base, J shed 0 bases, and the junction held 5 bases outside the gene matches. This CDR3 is CASSQGLASSSGANVLTF. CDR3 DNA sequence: TGCGCCAGCAGCCAAGGACTAGCGTCTTCCTCTGGGGCCAACGTCCTGACTTTC.

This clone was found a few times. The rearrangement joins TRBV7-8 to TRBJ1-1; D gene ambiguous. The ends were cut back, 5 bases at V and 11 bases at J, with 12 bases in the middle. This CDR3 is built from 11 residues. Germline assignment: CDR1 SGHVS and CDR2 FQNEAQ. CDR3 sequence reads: CASSPGMRAFF. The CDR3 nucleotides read TGTGCCAGCAGCCCGGGGATGCGCGCTTTCTTT.

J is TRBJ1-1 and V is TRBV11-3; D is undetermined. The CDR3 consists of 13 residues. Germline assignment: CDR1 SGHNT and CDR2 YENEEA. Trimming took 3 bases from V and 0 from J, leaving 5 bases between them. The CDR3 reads CASSFTVNTEAFF. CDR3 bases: TGTGCCAGCAGCTTTACGGTGAACACTGAAGCTTTCTTT.

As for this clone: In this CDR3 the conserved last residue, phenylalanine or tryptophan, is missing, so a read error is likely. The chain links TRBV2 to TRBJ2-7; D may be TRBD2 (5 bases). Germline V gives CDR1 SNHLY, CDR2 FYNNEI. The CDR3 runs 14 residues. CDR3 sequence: CASCDFTSSYEQYL. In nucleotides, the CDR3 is TGTGCCAGCTGTGACTTCACTAGCTCCTACGAGCAGTACCTC.

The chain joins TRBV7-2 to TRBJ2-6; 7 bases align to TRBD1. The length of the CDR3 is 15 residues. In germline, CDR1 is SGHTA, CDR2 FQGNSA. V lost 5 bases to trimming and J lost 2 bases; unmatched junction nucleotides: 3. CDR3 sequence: CASSRQGTGANVLTF. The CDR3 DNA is TGTGCCAGCAGCAGACAGGGAACTGGGGCCAACGTCCTGACTTTC.

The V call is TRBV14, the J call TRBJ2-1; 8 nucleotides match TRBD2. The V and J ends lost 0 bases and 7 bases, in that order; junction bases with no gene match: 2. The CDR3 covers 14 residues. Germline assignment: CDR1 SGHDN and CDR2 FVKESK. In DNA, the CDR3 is TGTGCCAGCAGCCAAGATCTAGCGGGTAATGAGCAGTTCTTC. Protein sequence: CASSQDLAGNEQFF.

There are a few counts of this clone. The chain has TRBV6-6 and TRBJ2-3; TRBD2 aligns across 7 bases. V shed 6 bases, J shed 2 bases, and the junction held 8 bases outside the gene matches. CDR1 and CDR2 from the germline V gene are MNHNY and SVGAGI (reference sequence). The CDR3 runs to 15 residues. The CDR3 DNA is TGTGCCAGCAGACCACCGGGACTAATCACAGATACGCAGTATTTT. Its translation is CASRPPGLITDTQYF.

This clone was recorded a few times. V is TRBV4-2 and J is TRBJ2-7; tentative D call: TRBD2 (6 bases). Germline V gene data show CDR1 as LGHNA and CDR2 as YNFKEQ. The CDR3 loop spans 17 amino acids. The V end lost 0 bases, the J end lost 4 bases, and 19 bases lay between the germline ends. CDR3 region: CASSQEGRLAMNYEQYF. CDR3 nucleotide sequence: TGTGCCAGCAGCCAAGAAGGAAGGCTAGCGATGAATTACGAGCAGTACTTC.

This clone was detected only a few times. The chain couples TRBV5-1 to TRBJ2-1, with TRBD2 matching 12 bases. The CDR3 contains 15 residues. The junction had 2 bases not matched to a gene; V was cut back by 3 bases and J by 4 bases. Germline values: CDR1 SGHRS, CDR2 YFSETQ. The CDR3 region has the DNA TGCGCCAGCAGCTCCCTAGCGGGAGGGTACAATGAGCAGTTCTTC. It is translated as CASSSLAGGYNEQFF.

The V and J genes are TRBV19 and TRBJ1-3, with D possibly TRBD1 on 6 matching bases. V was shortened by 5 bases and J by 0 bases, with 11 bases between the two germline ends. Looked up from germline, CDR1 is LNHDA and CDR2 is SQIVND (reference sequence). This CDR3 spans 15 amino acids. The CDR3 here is CASSPWTASGNTIYF. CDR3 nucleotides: TGTGCCAGTAGTCCCTGGACAGCCTCTGGAAACACCATATATTTT. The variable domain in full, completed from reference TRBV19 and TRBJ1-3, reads DGGITQSPKYLFRKEGQNVTLSCEQNLNHDAMYWYRQDPGQGLRLIYYSQIVNDFQKGDIAEGYSVSREKKESFPLTVTSAQKNPTAFYLCASSPWTASGNTIYFGEGSWLTVV.

CDR3 sequence: CASMTGTQETQYF. The DNA of the CDR3 is TGCGCCAGCATGACGGGAACGCAAGAGACCCAGTACTTC. V gene TRBV10-2 combines with J gene TRBJ2-5, with D perhaps matching TRBD2 (5 bases). Germline V gene lookup returns CDR1 WSHSY and CDR2 SAAADI. The ends were cut back, 7 bases at V and 2 bases at J, with 11 bases in the middle. CDR3 length equals 13 residues.

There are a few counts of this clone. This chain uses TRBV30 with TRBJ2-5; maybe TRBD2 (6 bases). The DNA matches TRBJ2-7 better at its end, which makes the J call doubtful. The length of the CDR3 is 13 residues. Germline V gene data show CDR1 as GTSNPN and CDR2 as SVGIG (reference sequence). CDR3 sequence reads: CAWSVGGAYEQYF. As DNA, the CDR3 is TGTGCCTGGAGTGTGGGCGGGGCCTACGAGCAGTACTTC.

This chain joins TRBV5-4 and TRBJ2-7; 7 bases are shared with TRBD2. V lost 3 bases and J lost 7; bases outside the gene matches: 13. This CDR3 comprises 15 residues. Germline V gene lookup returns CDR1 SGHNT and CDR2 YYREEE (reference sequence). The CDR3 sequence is CASSSGTNPFGEQYF. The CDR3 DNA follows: TGTGCCAGCAGCTCCGGGACTAACCCATTCGGGGAGCAGTACTTC.

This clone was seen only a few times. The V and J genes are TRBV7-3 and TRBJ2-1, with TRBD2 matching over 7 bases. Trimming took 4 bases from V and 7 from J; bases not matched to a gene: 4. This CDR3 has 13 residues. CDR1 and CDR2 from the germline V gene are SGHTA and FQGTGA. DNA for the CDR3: TGTGCCAGCAGCTCTTCAGCGGGAAATGAGCAGTTCTTC. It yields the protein CASSSSAGNEQFF.

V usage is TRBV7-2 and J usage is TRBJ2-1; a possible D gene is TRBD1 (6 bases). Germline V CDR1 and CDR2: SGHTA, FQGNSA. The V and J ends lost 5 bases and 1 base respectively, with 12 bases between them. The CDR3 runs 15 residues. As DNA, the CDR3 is TGTGCCAGCAGCCCTAGACAGGAATCCTACAATGAGCAGTTCTTC. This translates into CASSPRQESYNEQFF.

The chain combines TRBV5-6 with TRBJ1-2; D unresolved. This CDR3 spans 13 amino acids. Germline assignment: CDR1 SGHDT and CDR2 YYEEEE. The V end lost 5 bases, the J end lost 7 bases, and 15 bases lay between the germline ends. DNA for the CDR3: TGTGCCAGCAGATACGGGTTCATGGGTGGCTACACCTTC. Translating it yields CASRYGFMGGYTF.

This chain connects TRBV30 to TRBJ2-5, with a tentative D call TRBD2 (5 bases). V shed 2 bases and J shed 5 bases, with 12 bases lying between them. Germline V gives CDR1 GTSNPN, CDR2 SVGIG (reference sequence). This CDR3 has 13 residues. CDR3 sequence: CAWSSRGLETQYF. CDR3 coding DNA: TGTGCCTGGAGTTCTCGGGGTCTGGAGACCCAGTACTTC.

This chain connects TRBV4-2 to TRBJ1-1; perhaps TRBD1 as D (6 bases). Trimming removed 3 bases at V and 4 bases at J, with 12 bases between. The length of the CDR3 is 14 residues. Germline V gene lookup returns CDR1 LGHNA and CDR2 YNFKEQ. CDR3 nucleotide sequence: TGTGCCAGCAGCCACGACAGGTGGGGCACTGAAGCTTTCTTT. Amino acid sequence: CASSHDRWGTEAFF.

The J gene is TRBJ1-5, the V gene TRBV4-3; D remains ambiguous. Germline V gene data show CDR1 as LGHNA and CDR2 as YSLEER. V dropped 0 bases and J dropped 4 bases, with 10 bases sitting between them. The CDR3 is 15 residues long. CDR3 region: CASSQDGSLNQPQHF. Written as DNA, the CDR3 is TGCGCCAGCAGCCAAGACGGGAGTCTAAATCAGCCCCAGCATTTT.